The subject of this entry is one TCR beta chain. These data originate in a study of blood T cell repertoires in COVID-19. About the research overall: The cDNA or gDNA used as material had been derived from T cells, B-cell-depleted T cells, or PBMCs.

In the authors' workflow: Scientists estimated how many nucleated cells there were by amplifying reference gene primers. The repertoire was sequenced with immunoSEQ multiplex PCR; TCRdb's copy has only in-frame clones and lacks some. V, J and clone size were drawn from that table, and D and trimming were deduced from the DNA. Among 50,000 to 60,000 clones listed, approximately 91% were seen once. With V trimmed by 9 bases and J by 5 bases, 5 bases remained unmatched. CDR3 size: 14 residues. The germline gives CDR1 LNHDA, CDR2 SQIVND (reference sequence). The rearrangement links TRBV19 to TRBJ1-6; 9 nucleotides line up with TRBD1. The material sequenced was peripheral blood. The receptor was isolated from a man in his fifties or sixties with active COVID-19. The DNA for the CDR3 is TGTGCCAGCCGGACAGGGGCGGATAATTCACCCCTCCACTTT. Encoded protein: CASRTGADNSPLHF.